This section outlines one TCR beta chain sequence together with its context. The antigen remains undetermined. This sample was taken from a study of T cell repertoires in cytomegalovirus infection. TCRdb ran MiXCR on the reads and lists one entry per CDR3 protein. Of about 140,000 distinct CDR3 sequences in the sample, approximately 30% are singletons; the top ten hold around 50%. Germline CDR1 reads MNHEY; CDR2 reads SMNVEV (reference sequence). Trimming pared 0 bases from V and 6 bases from J, leaving 21 bases between. CDR3 size: 17 residues. This sequence originates from a human donor in good health (CMV status not recorded). Some clones in this sample may be carry-over from other donors' samples. V gene TRBV27 combines with J gene TRBJ2-7; perhaps D is TRBD1 or TRBD2 (5 bases each). The sequenced sample was CD8+ T cells from cultured PBMCs, obtained from culture after CMV antigen stimulation. The CDR3 DNA sequence: TGTGCCAGCAGTTTATCGGGTGGTGGCGCCGGGGCGCGCGAGCAGTACTTC. It codes for CASSLSGGGAGAREQYF.